One and the same sample provided the 32 T cell receptor beta chains below, sequenced in a study of blood T cell repertoires in COVID-19. The repertoire was sequenced with immunoSEQ multiplex PCR; TCRdb's copy has only in-frame clones and lacks some. The repertoire has roughly 500,000 clones, 85% to 90% of them found once; the top ten carry 1.5% to 2%. Material: PBMCs or T cells enriched from blood (not recorded which). The receptors stem from a woman in her 40s who had recovered from COVID-19.

The chain links TRBV6-5 to TRBJ2-7, with D uncertain. The CDR3 is made up of 15 amino acids. V dropped 0 bases and J dropped 2 bases, with 11 bases sitting between them. The germline gives CDR1 MNHEY, CDR2 SVGAGI. This CDR3 is CASSYSPSGTYEQYF. CDR3 bases: TGTGCCAGCAGTTACTCCCCGTCAGGAACCTACGAGCAGTACTTC.

The chain links TRBV7-2 to TRBJ2-7; D might be TRBD2 (6 bases). The CDR3 consists of 13 residues. Germline V gene lookup returns CDR1 SGHTA and CDR2 FQGNSA. V was pared by 4 bases and J by 4 bases, with 11 bases between. CDR3 in amino acids: CASSSPGGYEQYF. The CDR3 region has the DNA TGTGCCAGCAGCTCCCCCGGGGGTTACGAGCAGTACTTC.

This chain links TRBV6-5 with TRBJ1-3; D may be TRBD1 (6 bases). CDR1 and CDR2 (germline): MNHEY, SVGAGI. Deletions cut 6 bases from V and 0 bases from J, with 9 bases between. CDR3 length: 14 residues. The CDR3 DNA reads TGTGCCAGCAGCCGGACAGACTCTGGAAACACCATATATTTT. Protein: CASSRTDSGNTIYF.

The chain has TRBV5-1 and TRBJ1-2, with TRBD1 matching over 9 bases. The CDR3 is 17 amino acids. V lost 0 bases to trimming and J lost 2 bases; unmatched junction nucleotides: 8. Germline CDR1 SGHRS, CDR2 YFSETQ. CDR3 residues: CASSLATGQGLNYGYTF. The CDR3 nucleotides read TGCGCCAGCAGCTTGGCCACGGGACAGGGACTGAACTATGGCTACACCTTC.

This clone was picked up one time. J is TRBJ2-5 and V is TRBV27; 11 nucleotides line up with TRBD2. Germline V gene data show CDR1 as MNHEY and CDR2 as SMNVEV (reference sequence). The CDR3 has 14 amino acids. The trim removed 8 bases at V and 4 bases at J, leaving 6 bases unmatched. CDR3 nucleotides: TGTGCCAGCGGGGCCCTAGCGGGAGGAGAGACCCAGTACTTC. Amino acids: CASGALAGGETQYF.

The chain links TRBV7-2 to TRBJ1-5; 7 positions agree with TRBD1. This CDR3 comprises 17 residues. Germline V gene sequence: CDR1 SGHTA, CDR2 FQGNSA. The V and J ends lost 1 base and 4 bases, in that order; junction bases with no gene match: 10. The CDR3 bases are TGTGCCAGCAGCTTAGGCCGACAGGGTGGGATGAATCAGCCCCAGCATTTT. It is translated as CASSLGRQGGMNQPQHF.

The chain employs TRBV5-1 and TRBJ2-3; possible D gene TRBD2, 5 bases. V lost 1 base and J lost 4, with 16 bases in between. The CDR3 length is 16 residues. Germline V gives CDR1 SGHRS, CDR2 YFSETQ. Here the CDR3 reads CASSLLPAATPDTQYF. Here the CDR3 DNA reads TGCGCCAGCAGCTTGTTACCAGCGGCTACACCAGATACGCAGTATTTT. The variable domain in full, completed from reference TRBV5-1 and TRBJ2-3, reads KAGVTQTPRYLIKTRGQQVTLSCSPISGHRSVSWYQQTPGQGLQFLFEYFSETQRNKGNFPGRFSGRQFSNSRSEMNVSTLELGDSALYLCASSLLPAATPDTQYFGPGTRLTVL.

This chain connects TRBV10-3 to TRBJ2-5; 13 nucleotides line up with TRBD2. CDR1 and CDR2 (germline): ENHRY, SYGVKD. This CDR3 contains 17 residues. After removal of 3 bases from V and 3 bases from J, the junction contained 7 bases not matched to a gene. CDR3: CAISEDKGLAGKETQYF. The CDR3 DNA reads TGTGCCATCAGTGAAGATAAGGGACTAGCGGGGAAAGAGACCCAGTACTTC.

The genes are TRBV18 and TRBJ1-1; TRBD1 agrees at 9 bases. This CDR3 spans 15 amino acids. V shed 2 bases and J 6 bases; nucleotides not matched to a gene: 7. Germline CDR1 is KGHSH and CDR2 is LQKENI. This chain's CDR3 is CASSPRTGERAEAFF. The CDR3 DNA reads TGTGCCAGCTCACCAAGGACAGGGGAAAGGGCTGAAGCTTTCTTT.

This clone was recorded once. The CDR3 DNA reads TGTGCCAGCAGCCACGCTAGCGGGAGTGCAGATACGCAGTATTTT. Translated, it gives CASSHASGSADTQYF. This chain uses TRBV6-5 with TRBJ2-3; 10 nucleotides match TRBD2. The CDR3 is 15 residues long. Unmatched junction bases numbered 7, after V lost 6 bases and J lost 4 bases. Germline loops: CDR1 MNHEY, CDR2 SVGAGI.

This chain joins TRBV7-9 and TRBJ1-6, with 9 bases aligning to TRBD1. After removal of 5 bases from V and 7 bases from J, the junction contained 6 bases not matched to a gene. CDR1 and CDR2 from the germline V gene are SEHNR and FQNEAQ (reference sequence). This CDR3 is built from 15 residues. CDR3 amino acids: CASSPTGGYNSPLHF. The CDR3 DNA reads TGTGCCAGCAGCCCCACAGGGGGCTACAATTCACCCCTCCACTTT.

The gene calls are TRBV5-8 and TRBJ1-1; a weak D match, TRBD1 (6 bases). The CDR3 is 13 residues long. The V end was cut by 4 bases, the J end by 4 bases, with 11 bases between. CDR1 and CDR2 (germline): SGHTS, YDEGEE. The CDR3 sequence: CASSRNRVTEAFF. DNA for the CDR3: TGTGCCAGCAGCCGTAACAGGGTCACTGAAGCTTTCTTT.

This clone showed up just a few times. V and J are TRBV27 and TRBJ1-2; D unresolved. The CDR3 runs 14 residues. Germline V gene sequence: CDR1 MNHEY, CDR2 SMNVEV (reference sequence). V gave up 4 bases and J gave up 3 bases, with 12 bases separating them. This CDR3 is CASSSSRDYYGYTF. For the CDR3, the DNA is TGTGCCAGCAGTTCGAGCCGAGATTACTATGGCTACACCTTC.

J is TRBJ1-4 and V is TRBV7-9, with 8 nucleotides matching TRBD1. V gave up 1 base and J gave up 4 bases; unmatched junction bases: 11. The germline gives CDR1 SEHNR, CDR2 FQNEAQ (reference sequence). The CDR3 runs to 18 residues. The CDR3 nucleotides read TGTGCCAGCAGCTTAGGGTCCGGGACAGGAGACCTTAATGAAAAACTGTTTTTT. Translation gives CASSLGSGTGDLNEKLFF.

DNA of the CDR3: TGCGCCAGCAGCCAAGGTCTAGCGGCGGCCTACGAGCAGTACTTC. The encoded protein is CASSQGLAAAYEQYF. This chain joins TRBV4-3 and TRBJ2-7, with TRBD2 identical over 7 bases. V lost 1 base to trimming and J lost 2 bases; unmatched junction nucleotides: 5. This CDR3 has 15 amino acids. From germline, CDR1 is LGHNA and CDR2 YSLEER.

This sequence joins TRBV6-6 and TRBJ1-1; 11 bases fit TRBD1. Trimming took 5 bases from V and 5 from J; bases not matched to a gene: 13. Germline V gives CDR1 MNHNY, CDR2 SVGAGI (reference sequence). The CDR3 is 17 residues long. The CDR3 spells CASSRRRGQGVGTEAFF. The CDR3 bases are TGTGCCAGCAGTCGACGCAGGGGACAGGGGGTGGGAACTGAAGCTTTCTTT.

The CDR3 is CASRGTGSNHEQYF. The CDR3 DNA is TGTGCCAGCAGAGGGACAGGGAGCAACCACGAGCAGTACTTC. The J gene is TRBJ2-7, the V gene TRBV5-4; 9 bases align to TRBD1. Germline CDR1 and CDR2: SGHNT and YYREEE (reference sequence). After removal of 5 bases from V and 5 bases from J, the junction contained 8 bases not matched to a gene. CDR3 size: 14 residues.

The rearrangement links TRBV18 to TRBJ2-7, with D possibly TRBD1 on 5 matching bases. This CDR3 has 16 residues. V lost 3 bases to trimming and J lost 3 bases, with 18 bases between them. Germline V gives CDR1 KGHSH, CDR2 LQKENI. The CDR3 sequence: CASSPAGQGLIYEQYF. CDR3 DNA sequence: TGTGCCAGCTCACCCGCCGGGCAGGGCCTCATCTACGAGCAGTACTTC.

The chain links TRBV6-5 to TRBJ2-7, with TRBD2 identical over 7 bases. The J segment lost 4 bases and the V segment lost 7 bases, leaving 10 bases of the junction unmatched. The CDR3 spans 14 residues. The germline V gene has CDR1 MNHEY and CDR2 SVGAGI. The CDR3 region is CASTGLGPPYEQYF. The CDR3 DNA sequence: TGTGCCAGCACCGGACTAGGACCCCCATACGAGCAGTACTTC.

This chain uses TRBV3-1 (or the pseudogene TRBV3-2) with TRBJ1-1; no clear D gene. The CDR3 totals 13 residues. Germline V gene data show CDR1 as LGHDT and CDR2 as YNNKEL (reference sequence). V gave up 3 bases and J gave up 7 bases, with 12 bases separating them. For the CDR3, the DNA is TGTGCCAGCAGCCATCTCGGACTGAGTGAAGCTTTCTTT. Its translation: CASSHLGLSEAFF.

The genes are TRBV5-1 and TRBJ1-2, with TRBD1 identical over 9 bases. Per germline, CDR1 SGHRS and CDR2 YFSETQ. The CDR3 covers 16 residues. V lost 1 base to trimming and J lost 4 bases; unmatched junction nucleotides: 8. CDR3 residues: CASSLQSGQGTYGYTF. The CDR3 DNA is TGCGCCAGCAGCTTGCAATCGGGACAGGGTACCTATGGCTACACCTTC.

This clone was found once. CDR3 residues: CSDDGTAEGYTF. Written as DNA, the CDR3 is TGCAGCGATGACGGGACAGCGGAGGGCTACACCTTC. The J gene is TRBJ1-2, the V gene TRBV29-1, with TRBD1 matching 7 bases. The CDR3 length is 12 residues. Germline assignment: CDR1 SQVTM and CDR2 ANQGSEA. The V and J ends lost 7 bases and 8 bases, in that order; junction bases with no gene match: 10.

The chain is built from TRBV7-6 and TRBJ2-2; 12 bases are a match to TRBD1. CDR3 size: 16 residues. The germline V gene has CDR1 SGHVS and CDR2 FNYEAQ. Unmatched junction bases numbered 3, after V lost 3 bases and J lost 4 bases. The DNA for the CDR3 is TGTGCCAGCAGCTTGAGGGGACAGGGGGCCACCGGGGAGCTGTTTTTT. It translates to CASSLRGQGATGELFF.

The rearrangement links TRBV5-6 to TRBJ1-5; 7 nucleotides line up with TRBD1. After removal of 2 bases from V and 5 bases from J, the junction contained 4 bases not matched to a gene. The length of the CDR3 is 14 residues. Germline V gives CDR1 SGHDT, CDR2 YYEEEE. The CDR3 region has the DNA TGTGCCAGCAGCTTAAGAGGGGGCTATCAGCCCCAGCATTTT. This gives the protein CASSLRGGYQPQHF. Supplemented by reference TRBV5-6 and TRBJ1-5, the full variable domain reads DAGVTQSPTHLIKTRGQQVTLRCSPKSGHDTVSWYQQALGQGPQFIFQYYEEEERQRGNFPDRFSGHQFPNYSSELNVNALLLGDSALYLCASSLRGGYQPQHFGDGTRLSIL.

The sample holds a few counts of this clone. This chain joins TRBV19 and TRBJ1-2; TRBD1 matches 9 bases. V was clipped by 7 bases and J by 2 bases; unmatched bases: 5. The CDR3 consists of 14 residues. Germline V gene sequence: CDR1 LNHDA, CDR2 SQIVND (reference sequence). CDR3 protein: CASTSTGGNYGYTF. The CDR3 nucleotides are TGTGCCAGTACCTCGACAGGGGGAAACTATGGCTACACCTTC.

This clone was picked up a small number of times. This chain joins TRBV24-1 and TRBJ2-2; tentatively, D is TRBD1 (6 bases). The V gene's germline CDR1 is KGHDR and CDR2 SFDVKD. The V and J ends lost 2 bases and 0 bases respectively, with 12 bases between them. This CDR3 is 17 amino acids long. DNA for the CDR3: TGTGCCACCAGTGATTCGAAGACAGGCGCGAACACCGGGGAGCTGTTTTTT. Residues: CATSDSKTGANTGELFF.

V gene TRBV6-5 combines with J gene TRBJ2-6; D may be TRBD1 (5 bases). Germline values: CDR1 MNHEY, CDR2 SVGAGI. There are 14 residues in the CDR3. V was clipped by 8 bases and J by 0 bases, with 8 bases between them. The CDR3 region is CASERGSGANVLTF. The DNA of the CDR3 is TGTGCCAGCGAAAGGGGCTCTGGGGCCAACGTCCTGACTTTC.

This CDR3 is CASSHRDRESSAFF. CDR3 nucleotides: TGTGCCAGCAGCCACCGGGACAGGGAGAGTTCAGCTTTCTTT. The gene calls are TRBV7-6 and TRBJ1-1; the match to TRBD1 covers 9 bases. The germline CDR1 and CDR2 sequences are SGHVS and FNYEAQ. The CDR3 consists of 14 residues. The trim removed 5 bases at V and 10 bases at J, leaving 11 bases unmatched.

This CDR3 reads CASSQATTSAYNEQFF. The CDR3 bases are TGCGCCAGCAGCCAAGCCACGACTAGCGCCTACAATGAGCAGTTCTTC. The chain recombines TRBV4-3 with TRBJ2-1; 8 bases align to TRBD2. Germline V lookup: CDR1 LGHNA, CDR2 YSLEER. The V gene end was trimmed by 1 base and the J gene end by 2 bases; junction bases not matched to a gene: 4. The CDR3 sequence is 16 residues long.

This sequence joins TRBV18 and TRBJ1-5; 9 bases fit TRBD1. The J segment lost 7 bases and the V segment lost 2 bases, leaving 3 bases of the junction unmatched. Looked up from germline, CDR1 is KGHSH and CDR2 is LQKENI. CDR3 length: 14 residues. The DNA of the CDR3 is TGTGCCAGCTCACCAGGGACAGGGTACCAGCCCCAGCATTTT. Translated, it gives CASSPGTGYQPQHF.

This chain connects TRBV7-2 to TRBJ2-1, with D possibly TRBD1 on 5 matching bases. With 3 bases removed from V and 8 bases from J, the gap between germline ends came to 11 bases. The germline gives CDR1 SGHTA, CDR2 FQGNSA. The CDR3 length is 13 residues. The CDR3 sequence is CASSFRTPDEQFF. The CDR3 DNA is TGTGCCAGCAGCTTCAGGACACCCGATGAGCAGTTCTTC.

The rearrangement joins TRBV7-2 to TRBJ1-2; no firm D call. The germline CDR1 and CDR2 sequences are SGHTA and FQGNSA. The CDR3 extends over 14 amino acids. V lost 4 bases to trimming and J lost 4 bases, with 13 bases between them. The CDR3 DNA reads TGTGCCAGCAGCTCTCTTACAGTGGGCTATGGCTACACCTTC. Residues: CASSSLTVGYGYTF.